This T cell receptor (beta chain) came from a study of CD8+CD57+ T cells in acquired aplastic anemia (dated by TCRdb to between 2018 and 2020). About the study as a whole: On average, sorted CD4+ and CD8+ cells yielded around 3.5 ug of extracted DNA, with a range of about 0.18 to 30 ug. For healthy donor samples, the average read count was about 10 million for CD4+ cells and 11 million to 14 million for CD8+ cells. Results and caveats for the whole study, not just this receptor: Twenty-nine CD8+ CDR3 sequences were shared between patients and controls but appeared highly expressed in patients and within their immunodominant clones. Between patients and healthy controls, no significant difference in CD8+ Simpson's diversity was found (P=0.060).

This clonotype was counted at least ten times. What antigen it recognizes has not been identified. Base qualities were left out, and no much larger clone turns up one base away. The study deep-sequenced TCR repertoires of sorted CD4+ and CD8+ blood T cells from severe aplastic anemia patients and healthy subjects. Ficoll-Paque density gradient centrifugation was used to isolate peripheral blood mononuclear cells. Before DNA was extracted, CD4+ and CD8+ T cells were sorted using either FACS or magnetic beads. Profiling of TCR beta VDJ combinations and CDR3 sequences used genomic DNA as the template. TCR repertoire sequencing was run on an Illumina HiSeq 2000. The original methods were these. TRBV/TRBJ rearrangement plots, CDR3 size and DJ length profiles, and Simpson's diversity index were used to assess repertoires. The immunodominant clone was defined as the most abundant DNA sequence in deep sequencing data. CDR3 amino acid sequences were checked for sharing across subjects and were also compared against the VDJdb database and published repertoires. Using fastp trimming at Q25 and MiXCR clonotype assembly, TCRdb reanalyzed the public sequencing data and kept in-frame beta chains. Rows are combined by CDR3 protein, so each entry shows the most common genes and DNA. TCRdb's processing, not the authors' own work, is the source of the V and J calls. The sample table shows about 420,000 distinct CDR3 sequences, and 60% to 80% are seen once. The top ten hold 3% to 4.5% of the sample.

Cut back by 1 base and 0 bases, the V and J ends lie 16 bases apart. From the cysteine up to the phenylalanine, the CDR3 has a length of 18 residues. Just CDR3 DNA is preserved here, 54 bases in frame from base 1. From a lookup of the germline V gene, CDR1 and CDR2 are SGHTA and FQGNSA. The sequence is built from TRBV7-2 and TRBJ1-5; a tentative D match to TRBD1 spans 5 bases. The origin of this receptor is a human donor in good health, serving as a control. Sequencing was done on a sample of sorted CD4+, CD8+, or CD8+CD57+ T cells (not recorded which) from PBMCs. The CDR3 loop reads CASSLGLGAANSNQPQHF. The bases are TGTGCCAGCAGCTTAGGGTTAGGGGCGGCCAATAGCAATCAGCCCCAGCATTTT. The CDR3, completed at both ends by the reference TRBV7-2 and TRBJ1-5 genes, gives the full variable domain GAGVSQSPSNKVTEKGKDVELRCDPISGHTALYWYRQSLGQGLEFLIYFQGNSAPDKSGLPSDRFSAERTGGSVSTLTIQRTQQEDSAVYLCASSLGLGAANSNQPQHFGDGTRLSIL.